Sequencing of this TCR beta chain was carried out in a study of cytomegalovirus exposure and HLA in healthy donors (dated by TCRdb to between 2016 and 2019). Looking at the study overall: An earlier analysis of a few hundred of the donors reported 276 Gb of sequence data and 117 million unique TCR beta sequences obtained from around 180 million T cells. Around 320 gigabases of sequencing data and tens of millions of unique TCR sequences were included in an early release covering around 650 HLA-typed donors. In a later analysis, previously published TCR beta repertoires from several hundred donors were re-analyzed and high-resolution HLA genotyping was added so that TCR occurrence patterns could be studied. Rather than drawing on any new phenotypic data, the later analysis identified candidate immune exposures from TCR beta sequences and the way those sequences occurred across donors. Alongside the repertoire data, information on donor age, sex, ethnicity and CMV serostatus was compiled. On average, roughly 200,000 unique TCR beta nucleotide sequences were sequenced per donor among a few hundred genotyped donors of the cohort, with 15% to 20% of those sequences being non-productive. Every discovery cohort repertoire had been produced on one sequencing platform. Both class I and class II loci were covered by HLA typing, at four-digit resolution. In addition to the first cohort of roughly 670 subjects, a separate validation cohort of 120 different subjects was used. In a later genetic analysis, genome-wide SNP genotypes for about 55% of the 666 donors were used, and that subset was treated as a discovery cohort. The study combined high-throughput TCR immunosequencing, statistical association of individual TCRs with disease status, and machine learning to predict cytomegalovirus infection status. The aim of the study was to test whether cataloging public T cell receptors could identify signatures of past pathogen exposure. Roughly 5 DR-DQ haplotypes were handled as single units for association and clustering, since linkage in the cohort was strong. Typing coverage differed by locus: A, B, C, DRB1 and DQB1 were typed in roughly 620-640 donors, DQA1 in 500 to 550, DPA1 in around 600, and DPB1 in around 490. Among the approximately 420 genotyped donors, approximately 82% belonged to the genetic ancestry cluster associated with self-reported Caucasian donors. The study profiled the T cell repertoires of more than 500 subjects by immunosequencing and related them to cytomegalovirus serostatus. An earlier analysis of approximately 640 of the donors applied high-throughput TCR beta sequencing to assess whether each TCR beta V gene segment acted as functional or pseudogenic. On the study overall, not on this receptor specifically: Because HLA typing was unavailable for some donors at each locus, only the typed subset was used in association tests. Assigning TCR associations to individual alleles was difficult when HLA alleles, especially DR and DQ, strongly co-occurred. Because counts were too low, seventeen rarely observed V segments, including chromosome 9 orphons, were excluded from the earlier analysis of 587 of the donors. In a later analysis, TCR association rates were found to vary across HLA loci, with the most associated TCRs seen for DRB1 alleles and the fewest for HLA-C alleles. Linkage disequilibrium might explain the correlated functional status among segregating V segments, but an unknown experimental factor could not be excluded. A later analysis found that HLA-associated TCR beta chains were more clonally expanded and had lower generation probabilities than equally common non-associated chains. Compared with the approximately 700-donor mean, donors in an Asian-associated ancestry cluster had fewer N-insertions in productive TCRs, according to a later genetic analysis. According to a later analysis, most CMV-associated TCR beta chains appeared to be HLA-restricted, and the HLA associations seemed to be driven largely by CMV exposure. According to a later analysis, parvovirus B19, influenza, CMV and Epstein-Barr virus appeared linked to several top co-occurrence clusters. The 87-base-pair reads could not distinguish some IMGT-functional V segments, including TRBV6-2 and TRBV6-3, so those segments were excluded. The presence/absence analyses assumed that sequencing depth was roughly uniform across donors, and that assumption may not be true. At a false discovery rate of 0.05, a later analysis linked 15,000 to 20,000 TCR beta sequences to specific HLA alleles. For the cohort, immune exposure information was limited to CMV serostatus. A total of roughly 160 TCR beta chains were listed by the study as associated with cytomegalovirus. In this cohort, only TCR beta chains were sequenced, and detectable features were limited by the absence of alpha or paired-chain data. In vitro tests confirmed that a few of the cytomegalovirus-associated TCR beta chains recognize cytomegalovirus antigens. The authors suggested that the approach could potentially be generalized to other disease states and immunological phenotypes. The classifier was reported to diagnose cytomegalovirus status with high specificity and sensitivity in both the original cohort and the validation cohort. V-gene and J-gene trimming of TCR beta chains was associated with a missense DCLRE1C variant in a later genetic analysis, and the association was replicated in an independent cohort. While some public TCRs were present in many individuals, most TCR sequences turned up only very rarely across donors. An earlier analysis of around 540 of the donors showed that most TCR beta V segments appeared in productive rearrangements either about 87% or about 30% of the time, which broadly matched IMGT annotations. A further reported finding was that TCR beta sequences accurately predicted the HLA-A and HLA-B alleles for most subjects in the first cohort. A cluster of highly shared sequence variants was judged likely to represent a technical artifact of the sequencing pipeline.

About this clone: Its antigen is still unknown. No much larger clone exists at a distance of one base, and base qualities are not known.

From the germline V gene (reference sequence), CDR1 is LNHNV and CDR2 is YYDKDF. A distance of 7 bases separates the germline ends of V and J, which lose 0 bases and 2 bases respectively. There are 14 amino acids in the CDR3, from cysteine to phenylalanine inclusive. CDR3 DNA is the only sequence kept; it has 42 bases, read in frame from the first base. The cohort was made up of hundreds of healthy bone marrow donors. All cohort members were sampled while nominally healthy, although unrecorded immune exposures were likely present. The donor was CMV seronegative and was included in the group of around 320 seronegative cohort members. A peripheral blood sample was collected from each donor, and TCR beta sequencing was performed on peripheral blood mononuclear cells. The Qiagen DNeasy Blood Extraction Kit was used to extract genomic DNA from the blood cell samples. The protocol used for the library was the immunoSEQ multiplex PCR assay. A mixture of 60 forward primers for TCR Vbeta segments and 13 reverse primers for TCR Jbeta segments was used in the multiplex PCR. The CDR3 region of rearranged TCR beta genes was amplified from genomic DNA by a multiplex PCR assay. On the Illumina HiSeq System, the amplified TCR beta libraries were sequenced as 87-base-pair reads. The authors' pipeline ran thus. A later analysis counted approximately 84 million unique TCR beta chains across the 550 to 800 repertoires, and some 12 million of these chains were shared by at least two donors. Raw reads were error-corrected and collapsed into unique sequences with a nearest-neighbor algorithm that merged closely related sequences to remove PCR and sequencing errors. V, D and J gene segments were assigned by aligning CDR3 sequences to IMGT reference sequences. For a sequence to be retained, a match of at least six nucleotides was required to both a V gene segment and a J gene segment. Rearrangements were called productive when the CDR3 lacked stop codons and stayed in frame with V and J; all others were non-productive. Following IMGT convention, CDR3 was defined as the stretch from the second conserved V-encoded cysteine up to the conserved J-encoded phenylalanine. In an earlier analysis of 500 to 650 of the donors, sequences lacking an unambiguous match to a single V gene segment were excluded. In an earlier analysis of some 590 of the donors, a V segment was called functional when productive rearrangements were above 56.7%, and segregating when the standard deviation between donors exceeded 5%. A statistical classification framework was built for diagnosing cytomegalovirus status from the catalog of TCR beta chain sequences. In a later analysis, V and J genes were assigned by comparing TCR nucleotide sequences against IMGT/GENE-DB human TR gene sequences. A later analysis assigned CDR3 sequences and most-parsimonious VDJ recombination scenarios with the TCRdist pipeline. In a later analysis, each TCR beta chain was defined by its CDR3 amino acid sequence together with its V-gene family, and reads without a unique V-gene family were excluded. A later analysis removed over 500 highly shared, low-generation-probability nucleotide sequences to deal with suspected cross-contamination and a sequencing artifact. For each public chain, a later analysis derived a clonal expansion index from normalized ranks of inferred template counts within each repertoire. In a later analysis, generation probabilities were computed with a VDJ recombination model fitted to out-of-frame rearrangements, and the resulting probabilities were checked against IGoR. Hypergeometric tests were used in a later analysis to score TCR-TCR, TCR-HLA and TCR-CMV co-occurrence, with a repertoire-size bias correction applied to the TCR pairs. A later analysis estimated false discovery rates by permuting HLA or CMV assignments 20 times. A later analysis grouped co-occurring TCRs with DBSCAN, adding TCRdist sequence similarity when clustering within HLA-allele-positive subsets. Co-occurrence clustering excluded repertoires with fewer than 30,000 or more than 120,000 public chains, plus five with anomalous nucleotide sharing. Entries here come from immuneACCESS through TCRdb and include only in-frame sequences with V and J called. Some clones fail to appear in such tables; in the studies checked, an unresolved V gene covers under half of the shortfall, and the cause of the remainder is unknown. The V and J calls and clone size are taken from that table; D and trimming were inferred from the DNA. This sample lists about 100,000 clones; roughly 71% were detected once. About 10% of the sample rests with the top ten.

This sequence uses TRBV15 and TRBJ2-5; the D gene is possibly TRBD2, with 6 bases matching. The origin of this receptor is a middle-aged man in good health and CMV-seronegative. Sequencing was done on a sample of PBMCs. The DNA sequence reads TGTGCCACCAGCAGAGATCGGGGGCAAGAGACCCAGTACTTC. Its translation is CATSRDRGQETQYF. Reference TRBV15 and TRBJ2-5 proteins supply the regions before and after the CDR3; the full variable domain is: DAMVIQNPRYQVTQFGKPVTLSCSQTLNHNVMYWYQQKSSQAPKLLFHYYDKDFNNEADTPDNFQSRRPNTSFCFLDIRSPGLGDTAMYLCATSRDRGQETQYFGPGTRLLVL.